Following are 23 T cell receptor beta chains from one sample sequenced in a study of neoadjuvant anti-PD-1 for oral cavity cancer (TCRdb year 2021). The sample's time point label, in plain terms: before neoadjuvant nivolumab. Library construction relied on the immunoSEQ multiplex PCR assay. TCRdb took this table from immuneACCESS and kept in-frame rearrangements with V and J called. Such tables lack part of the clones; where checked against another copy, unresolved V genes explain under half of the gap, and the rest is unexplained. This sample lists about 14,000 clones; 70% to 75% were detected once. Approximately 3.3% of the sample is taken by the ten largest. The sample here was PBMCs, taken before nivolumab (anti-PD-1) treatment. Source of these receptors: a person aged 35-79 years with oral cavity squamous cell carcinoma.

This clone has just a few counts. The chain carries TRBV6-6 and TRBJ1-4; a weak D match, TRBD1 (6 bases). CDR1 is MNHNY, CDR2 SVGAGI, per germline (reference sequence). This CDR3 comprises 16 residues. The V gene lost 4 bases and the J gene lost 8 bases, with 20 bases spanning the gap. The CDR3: CASSWGRGARNEKLFF. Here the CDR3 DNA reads TGTGCCAGCAGTTGGGGCCGGGGGGCGCGCAACGAAAAACTGTTTTTT.

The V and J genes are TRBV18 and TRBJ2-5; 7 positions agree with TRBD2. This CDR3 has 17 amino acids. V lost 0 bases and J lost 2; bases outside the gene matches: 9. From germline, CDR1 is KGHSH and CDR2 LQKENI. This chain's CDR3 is CASSPPWGGEGQETQYF. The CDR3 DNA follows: TGTGCCAGCTCACCACCGTGGGGGGGAGAAGGGCAAGAGACCCAGTACTTC.

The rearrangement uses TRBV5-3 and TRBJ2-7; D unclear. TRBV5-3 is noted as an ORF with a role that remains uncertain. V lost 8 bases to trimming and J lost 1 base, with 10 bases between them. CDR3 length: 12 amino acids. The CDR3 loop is CASLQNSYEQYF. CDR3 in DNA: TGTGCCAGCCTACAGAATTCCTACGAGCAGTACTTC.

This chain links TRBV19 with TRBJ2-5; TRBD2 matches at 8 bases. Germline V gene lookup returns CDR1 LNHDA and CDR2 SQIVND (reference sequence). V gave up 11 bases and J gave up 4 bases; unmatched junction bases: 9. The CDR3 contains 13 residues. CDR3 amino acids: CASAGTRRETQYF. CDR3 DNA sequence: TGTGCCTCCGCCGGGACTAGAAGAGAGACCCAGTACTTC. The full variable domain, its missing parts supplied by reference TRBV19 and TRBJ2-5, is DGGITQSPKYLFRKEGQNVTLSCEQNLNHDAMYWYRQDPGQGLRLIYYSQIVNDFQKGDIAEGYSVSREKKESFPLTVTSAQKNPTAFYLCASAGTRRETQYFGPGTRLLVL.

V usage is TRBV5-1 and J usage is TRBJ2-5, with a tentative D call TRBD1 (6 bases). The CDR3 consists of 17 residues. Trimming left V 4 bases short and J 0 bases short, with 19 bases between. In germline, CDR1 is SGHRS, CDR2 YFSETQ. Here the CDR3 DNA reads TGCGCCAGCAGCATTGGGCAGGGGCCGAAGTACCAAGAGACCCAGTACTTC. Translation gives CASSIGQGPKYQETQYF.

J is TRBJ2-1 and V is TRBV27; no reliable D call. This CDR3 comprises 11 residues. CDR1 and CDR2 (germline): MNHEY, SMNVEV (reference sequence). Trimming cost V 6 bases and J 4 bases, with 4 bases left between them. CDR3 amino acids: CASREYNEQFF. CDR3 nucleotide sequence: TGTGCCAGCAGGGAGTACAATGAGCAGTTCTTC.

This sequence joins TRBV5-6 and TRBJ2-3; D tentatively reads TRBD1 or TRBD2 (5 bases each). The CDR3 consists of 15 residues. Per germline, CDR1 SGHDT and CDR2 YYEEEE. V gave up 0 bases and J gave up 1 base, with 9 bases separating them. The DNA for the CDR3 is TGTGCCAGCAGCTTGGTCGGGGCCGGCACAGATACGCAGTATTTT. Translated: CASSLVGAGTDTQYF. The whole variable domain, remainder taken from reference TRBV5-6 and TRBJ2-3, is DAGVTQSPTHLIKTRGQQVTLRCSPKSGHDTVSWYQQALGQGPQFIFQYYEEEERQRGNFPDRFSGHQFPNYSSELNVNALLLGDSALYLCASSLVGAGTDTQYFGPGTRLTVL.

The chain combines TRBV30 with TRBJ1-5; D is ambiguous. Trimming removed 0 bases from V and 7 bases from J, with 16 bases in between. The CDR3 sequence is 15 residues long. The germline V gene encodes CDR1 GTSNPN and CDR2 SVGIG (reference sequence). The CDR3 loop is CAWSVLRGYGQPQHF. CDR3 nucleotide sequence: TGTGCCTGGAGTGTACTTCGAGGGTACGGACAGCCCCAGCATTTT.

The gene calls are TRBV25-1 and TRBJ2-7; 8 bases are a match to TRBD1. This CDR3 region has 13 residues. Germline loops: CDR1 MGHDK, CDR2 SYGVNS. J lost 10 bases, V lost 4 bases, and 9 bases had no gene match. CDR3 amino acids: CASSVTGTGEQYF. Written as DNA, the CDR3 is TGTGCCAGCAGTGTCACCGGGACAGGAGAACAGTACTTC.

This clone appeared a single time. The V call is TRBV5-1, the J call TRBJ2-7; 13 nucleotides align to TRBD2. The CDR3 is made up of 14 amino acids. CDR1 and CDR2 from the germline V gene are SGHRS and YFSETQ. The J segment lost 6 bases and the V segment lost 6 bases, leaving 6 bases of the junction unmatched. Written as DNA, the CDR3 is TGCGCCAGCACCCTACTAGCGGGGGGGCGCGAGCAGTACTTC. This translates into CASTLLAGGREQYF.

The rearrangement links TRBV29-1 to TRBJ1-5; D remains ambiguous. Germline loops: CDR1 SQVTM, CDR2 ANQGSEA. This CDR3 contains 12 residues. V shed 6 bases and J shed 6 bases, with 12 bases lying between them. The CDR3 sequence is CSVCDIGQPQHF. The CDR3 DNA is TGCAGCGTCTGTGACATTGGTCAGCCCCAGCATTTT.

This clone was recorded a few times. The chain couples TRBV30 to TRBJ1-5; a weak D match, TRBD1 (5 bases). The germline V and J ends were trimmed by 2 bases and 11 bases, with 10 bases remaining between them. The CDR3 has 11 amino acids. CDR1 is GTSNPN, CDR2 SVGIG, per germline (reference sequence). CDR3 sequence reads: CAWSLGGAQHF. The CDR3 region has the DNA TGTGCCTGGAGTCTAGGAGGGGCCCAGCATTTT.

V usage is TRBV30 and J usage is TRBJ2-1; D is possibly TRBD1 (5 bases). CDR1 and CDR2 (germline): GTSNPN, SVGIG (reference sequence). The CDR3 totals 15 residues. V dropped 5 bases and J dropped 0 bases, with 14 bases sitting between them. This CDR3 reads CAWQRGKSSYNEQFF. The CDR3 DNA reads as TGTGCCTGGCAAAGGGGAAAAAGCTCCTACAATGAGCAGTTCTTC. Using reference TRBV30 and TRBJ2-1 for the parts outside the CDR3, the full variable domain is SQTIHQWPATLVQPVGSPLSLECTVEGTSNPNLYWYRQAAGRGLQLLFYSVGIGQISSEVPQNLSASRPQDRQFILSSKKLLLSDSGFYLCAWQRGKSSYNEQFFGPGTRLTVL.

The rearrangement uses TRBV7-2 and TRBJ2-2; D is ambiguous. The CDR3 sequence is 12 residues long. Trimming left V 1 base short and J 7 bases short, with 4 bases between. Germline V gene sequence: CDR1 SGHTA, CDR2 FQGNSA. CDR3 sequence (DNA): TGTGCCAGCAGCTTAGAAGTCGGGGAGCTGTTTTTT. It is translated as CASSLEVGELFF.

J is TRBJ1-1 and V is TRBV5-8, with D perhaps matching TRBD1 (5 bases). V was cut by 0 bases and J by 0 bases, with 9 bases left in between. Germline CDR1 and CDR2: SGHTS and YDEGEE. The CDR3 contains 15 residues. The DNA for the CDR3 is TGTGCCAGCAGCTTGGCCGGGGGAGTGAACACTGAAGCTTTCTTT. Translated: CASSLAGGVNTEAFF.

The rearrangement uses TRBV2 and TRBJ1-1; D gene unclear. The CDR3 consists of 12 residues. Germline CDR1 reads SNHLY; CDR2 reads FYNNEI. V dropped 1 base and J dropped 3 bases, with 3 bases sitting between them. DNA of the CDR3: TGTGCCAGCAGTGAAGGGTACACTGAAGCTTTCTTT. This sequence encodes CASSEGYTEAFF.

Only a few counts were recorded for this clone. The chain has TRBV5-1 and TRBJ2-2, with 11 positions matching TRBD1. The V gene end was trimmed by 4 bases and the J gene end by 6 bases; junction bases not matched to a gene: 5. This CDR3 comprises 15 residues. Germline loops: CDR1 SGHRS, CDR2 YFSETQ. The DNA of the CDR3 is TGCGCCAGCAGCCTTGGGACAGGGGGTGCCGGGGAGCTGTTTTTT. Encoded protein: CASSLGTGGAGELFF.

CDR3 sequence reads: CASSENGRVEKLFF. CDR3 nucleotides: TGTGCCAGCAGTGAAAACGGACGGGTCGAAAAACTGTTTTTT. V is TRBV2 and J is TRBJ1-4; D gene uncertain. This CDR3 region has 14 residues. The V gene's germline CDR1 is SNHLY and CDR2 FYNNEI. Trimming took 2 bases from V and 8 from J, leaving 12 bases between them.

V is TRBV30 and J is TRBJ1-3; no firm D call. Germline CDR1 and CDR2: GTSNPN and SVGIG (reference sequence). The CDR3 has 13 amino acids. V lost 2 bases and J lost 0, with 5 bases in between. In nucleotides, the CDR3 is TGTGCCTGGAGTACCGGCTCTGGAAACACCATATATTTT. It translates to CAWSTGSGNTIYF.

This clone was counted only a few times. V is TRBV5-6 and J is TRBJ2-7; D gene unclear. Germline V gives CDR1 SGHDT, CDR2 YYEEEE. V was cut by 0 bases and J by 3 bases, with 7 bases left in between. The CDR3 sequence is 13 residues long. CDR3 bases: TGTGCCAGCAGCTTGGAGCTAGGCTACGAGCAGTACTTC. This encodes CASSLELGYEQYF.

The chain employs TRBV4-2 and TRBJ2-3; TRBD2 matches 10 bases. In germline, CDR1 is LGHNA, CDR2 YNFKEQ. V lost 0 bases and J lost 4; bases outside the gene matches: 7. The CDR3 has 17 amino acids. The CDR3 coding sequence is TGTGCCAGCAGCCAAGATCCTAGCGGGAGCGCCGCAGATACGCAGTATTTT. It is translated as CASSQDPSGSAADTQYF.

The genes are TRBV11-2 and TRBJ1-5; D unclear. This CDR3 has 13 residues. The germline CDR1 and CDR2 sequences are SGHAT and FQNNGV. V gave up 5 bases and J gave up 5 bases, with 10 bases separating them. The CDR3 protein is CASSRTLDQPQHF. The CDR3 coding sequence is TGTGCCAGCAGCCGAACACTAGATCAGCCCCAGCATTTT.

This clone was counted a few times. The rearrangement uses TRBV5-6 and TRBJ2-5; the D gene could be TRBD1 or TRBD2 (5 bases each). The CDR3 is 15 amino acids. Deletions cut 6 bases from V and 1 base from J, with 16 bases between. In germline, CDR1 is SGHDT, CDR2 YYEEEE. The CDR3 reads CASTQDGGFQETQYF. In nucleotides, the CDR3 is TGTGCCAGCACCCAAGATGGGGGATTCCAAGAGACCCAGTACTTC.